What follows is one T cell receptor (beta chain) and its context. Then a second PCR, running roughly 6 to 11 cycles, was carried out with a sample-barcoded 5' primer and a J-beta primer mix. TCRdb ran MiXCR on the 5' RACE reads and lists one entry per CDR3 protein. The sample holds roughly 1,300,000 distinct CDR3 sequences, approximately 59% seen once. These data belong to a study of blood T cells in healthy people across ages. All donors came from Russia, were Caucasian and healthy, and spanned ages about 6 to 100. The germline gives CDR1 MNHNY, CDR2 SVGAGI (reference sequence). V lost 6 bases, J lost 0 bases, and 14 bases lay in between. There are 15 residues in the CDR3.

The chain is built from TRBV6-6 and TRBJ1-1; a weak D match, TRBD1 (6 bases). Material for sequencing was blood. The receptor was isolated from a man between 18 and 29 years old in good health. The CDR3 DNA follows: TGTGCCAGCAGCGACTCTCAGGGGTTGAACACTGAAGCTTTCTTT. This sequence encodes CASSDSQGLNTEAFF.